Shown below are 17 T cell receptor beta chains from a single sample sequenced in a study of control samples from healthy donors and cancer patients (TCRdb year 2020). The library was built by means of the immunoSEQ multiplex PCR assay. TCRdb re-hosts the immuneACCESS table, in-frame sequences only. Its copies lack some clones; in the studies checked, an unresolved V gene accounts for under half of them, and the cause for the rest is not known. This sample holds 170,000 or so clones; 90% to 95% were observed only once. The top ten constitute 1.1% to 1.5% of the sample. The source material was blood. These receptors were taken from a woman younger than 35 in good health.

The chain employs TRBV11-2 and TRBJ2-3, with TRBD2 matching 10 bases. The ends lost 3 bases at V and 1 base at J; junction bases unmatched: 13. In germline, CDR1 is SGHAT, CDR2 FQNNGV. The CDR3 sequence is 19 residues long. The CDR3 loop reads CASSFLAGGGFLRTDTQYF. In DNA form, the CDR3 reads TGTGCCAGCAGCTTCTTAGCGGGAGGTGGGTTTTTACGCACAGATACGCAGTATTTT.

The V and J genes are TRBV12-5 and TRBJ1-3, with D hard to call. Deletions cut 5 bases from V and 3 bases from J, with 11 bases between. The CDR3 contains 14 residues. Germline-derived CDR1 and CDR2 are LGHNT and FRNRAP. CDR3 amino acids: CASGGGGNGNTIYF. CDR3 DNA: TGTGCTAGTGGTGGCGGAGGGAATGGAAACACCATATATTTT.

V is TRBV19 and J is TRBJ1-2, with D possibly TRBD1 on 5 matching bases. Germline assignment: CDR1 LNHDA and CDR2 SQIVND (reference sequence). V was cut by 8 bases and J by 8 bases, with 18 bases left in between. The CDR3 spans 13 residues. CDR3 amino acids: CASHSSRGGGYTF. CDR3 coding DNA: TGTGCCAGTCATTCCAGCCGGGGCGGCGGCTACACCTTC.

The gene calls are TRBV5-1 and TRBJ2-3; possibly TRBD1 for D (6 bases). The CDR3 totals 14 residues. Trimming stripped 4 bases from V and 4 bases from J, with 13 bases between. In germline, CDR1 is SGHRS, CDR2 YFSETQ. Here the CDR3 reads CASSLTRGADTQYF. The CDR3 region has the DNA TGCGCCAGCAGCCTGACCAGGGGCGCAGATACGCAGTATTTT.

V gene TRBV5-1 combines with J gene TRBJ2-5, with D possibly being TRBD1 or TRBD2 (5 bases each). V shed 4 bases and J shed 3 bases, with 16 bases lying between them. Germline assignment: CDR1 SGHRS and CDR2 YFSETQ. This CDR3 region has 15 residues. In DNA, the CDR3 is TGCGCCAGCAGCCGGGTGGGGGACGGAGAAGAGACCCAGTACTTC. Protein sequence: CASSRVGDGEETQYF.

This clone was seen just once. The rearrangement joins TRBV7-2 to TRBJ2-7; weak D call: TRBD1 (5 bases). The CDR3 spans 15 residues. Germline CDR1 SGHTA, CDR2 FQGNSA. Trimming stripped 5 bases from V and 0 bases from J, with 14 bases between. The CDR3, as DNA: TGTGCCAGCAGCGAGGACATTACAAACTCCTACGAGCAGTACTTC. Its protein is CASSEDITNSYEQYF.

V is TRBV2 and J is TRBJ2-1; 8 positions match TRBD2. Germline loops: CDR1 SNHLY, CDR2 FYNNEI. After removal of 7 bases from V and 6 bases from J, the junction contained 8 bases not matched to a gene. There are 14 residues in the CDR3. CDR3 nucleotides: TGTGCCAGCATCTTTCCCCGGGGGGGCAATGAGCAGTTCTTC. Its protein is CASIFPRGGNEQFF.

The chain couples TRBV10-3 to TRBJ1-2, with 8 positions matching TRBD1. With 6 bases clipped from V and 4 bases from J, the junction kept 4 bases outside the gene matches. This CDR3 has 13 amino acids. The germline CDR1 and CDR2 sequences are ENHRY and SYGVKD. The CDR3 loop reads CAISQGARYGYTF. The CDR3 DNA reads TGTGCCATCAGCCAGGGGGCGCGCTATGGCTACACCTTC.

J is TRBJ1-4 and V is TRBV2; no clear D gene. V was trimmed by 4 bases and J by 5 bases, leaving 8 bases between them. CDR1 and CDR2 from the germline V gene are SNHLY and FYNNEI. The CDR3 consists of 13 residues. The CDR3 nucleotides read TGTGCCAGCAGTGCTAGACGGAATGAAAAACTGTTTTTT. This sequence encodes CASSARRNEKLFF.

The rearrangement links TRBV28 to TRBJ1-4; a weak D match, TRBD1 (5 bases). Germline loops: CDR1 MDHEN, CDR2 SYDVKM. With 3 bases removed from V and 0 bases from J, the gap between germline ends came to 11 bases. This CDR3 has 16 residues. Written as DNA, the CDR3 is TGTGCCAGCAGTTTTTGGGACCTTGCAACTAATGAAAAACTGTTTTTT. This codes for CASSFWDLATNEKLFF. The complete variable domain, with remaining parts taken from reference TRBV28 and TRBJ1-4, reads DVKVTQSSRYLVKRTGEKVFLECVQDMDHENMFWYRQDPGLGLRLIYFSYDVKMKEKGDIPEGYSVSREKKERFSLILESASTNQTSMYLCASSFWDLATNEKLFFGSGTQLSVL.

This clone was recorded a few times. The chain links TRBV15 to TRBJ1-4, with 9 bases lining up with TRBD1. Germline V gene data show CDR1 as LNHNV and CDR2 as YYDKDF (reference sequence). CDR3 length: 16 residues. V gave up 0 bases and J gave up 6 bases; unmatched junction bases: 5. The CDR3: CATSRDRTGGDEKLFF. DNA for the CDR3: TGTGCCACCAGCAGAGACCGCACAGGGGGCGATGAAAAACTGTTTTTT. Supplemented by reference TRBV15 and TRBJ1-4, the full variable domain reads DAMVIQNPRYQVTQFGKPVTLSCSQTLNHNVMYWYQQKSSQAPKLLFHYYDKDFNNEADTPDNFQSRRPNTSFCFLDIRSPGLGDTAMYLCATSRDRTGGDEKLFFGSGTQLSVL.

V is TRBV27 and J is TRBJ2-1, with D perhaps matching TRBD1 (6 bases). Trimming stripped 4 bases from V and 13 bases from J, with 26 bases between. This CDR3 has 16 residues. Germline CDR1 reads MNHEY; CDR2 reads SMNVEV (reference sequence). This CDR3 is CASSWRGGGTSRGQFF. In nucleotides, the CDR3 is TGTGCCAGCAGTTGGAGAGGGGGTGGTACGAGCAGGGGCCAGTTCTTC.

The count of this clone is one. The chain carries TRBV28 and TRBJ1-2, with D unclear. CDR3 length: 14 amino acids. Germline-derived CDR1 and CDR2 are MDHEN and SYDVKM. The V end was cut by 6 bases, the J end by 1 base, with 12 bases between. This CDR3 reads CASRGSPSNYGYTF. CDR3 nucleotides: TGTGCCAGCAGGGGATCCCCTAGTAACTATGGCTACACCTTC.

The V and J genes are TRBV28 and TRBJ2-1; 12 nucleotides match TRBD2. CDR3 length: 19 residues. The germline CDR1 and CDR2 sequences are MDHEN and SYDVKM. The trim removed 3 bases at V and 1 base at J, leaving 10 bases unmatched. CDR3 coding DNA: TGTGCCAGCAGTTTCCCGGGACTAGCGGGTTTGCTTTCCTACAATGAGCAGTTCTTC. Protein sequence: CASSFPGLAGLLSYNEQFF.

The count of this clone is one. The chain has TRBV5-1 and TRBJ1-2, with unresolved D. The CDR3 is 14 amino acids. Germline values: CDR1 SGHRS, CDR2 YFSETQ. V lost 0 bases, J lost 2 bases, and 8 bases lay in between. The CDR3 region is CASSLGGGNYGYTF. CDR3 DNA: TGCGCCAGCAGCTTGGGAGGAGGGAACTATGGCTACACCTTC.

The CDR3 region is CASSLVVGETQYF. CDR3 in DNA: TGCGCCAGCAGCTTGGTGGTAGGGGAGACCCAGTACTTC. The chain is built from TRBV5-1 and TRBJ2-5; D gene uncertain. Germline CDR1 is SGHRS and CDR2 is YFSETQ. This CDR3 region has 13 residues. The V gene lost 0 bases and the J gene lost 5 bases, with 8 bases spanning the gap. The whole variable domain, filled in from reference TRBV5-1 and TRBJ2-5, reads KAGVTQTPRYLIKTRGQQVTLSCSPISGHRSVSWYQQTPGQGLQFLFEYFSETQRNKGNFPGRFSGRQFSNSRSEMNVSTLELGDSALYLCASSLVVGETQYFGPGTRLLVL.

V and J are TRBV5-8 and TRBJ1-3; 8 bases match TRBD1. The germline V gene has CDR1 SGHTS and CDR2 YDEGEE. There are 17 residues in the CDR3. Unmatched junction bases numbered 11, after V lost 2 bases and J lost 4 bases. The CDR3 sequence: CASSFYRTGGRGNTIYF. The CDR3 region has the DNA TGTGCCAGCAGCTTTTACCGTACAGGGGGGAGAGGAAACACCATATATTTT.